These 9 T cell receptor beta chains originate from one sample sequenced in a study of T cell repertoires in cytomegalovirus infection. TCRdb re-derived calls from the reads in MiXCR, one entry per CDR3 protein. The table lists some 600,000 distinct CDR3 sequences, 20% to 30% of them singletons. Sequencing input: CD8+ T cells from PBMCs. The receptor set was obtained from a human donor in good health (CMV status not recorded). Some clones in this sample may be carry-over from other donors' samples.

The V gene is TRBV6-2 or TRBV6-3, the J gene TRBJ2-1; 7 bases are a match to TRBD1. CDR1 and CDR2 from the germline V gene are MNHEY and SVGEGT. The trim removed 4 bases at V and 8 bases at J, leaving 11 bases unmatched. This CDR3 is 15 amino acids long. The CDR3 nucleotides read TGTGCCAGCAGTTTCCTGACAGGGCCCCGTCATGAGCAGTTCTTC. It yields the protein CASSFLTGPRHEQFF.

The V gene is TRBV10-3, the J gene TRBJ2-1; D is tentatively TRBD1 or TRBD2 (6 bases each). Deletions cut 2 bases from V and 4 bases from J, with 12 bases between. CDR1 ENHRY and CDR2 SYGVKD come from the germline V gene. The CDR3 consists of 15 residues. CDR3 sequence: CAISEPGGTYNEQFF. In DNA, the CDR3 is TGTGCCATCAGTGAGCCCGGGGGCACTTACAATGAGCAGTTCTTC.

This clonotype was observed a few times. This chain links TRBV6-5 with TRBJ2-3; a possible D gene is TRBD2 (5 bases). Trimming took 5 bases from V and 0 from J, leaving 12 bases between them. Per the germline V gene, CDR1 is MNHEY and CDR2 is SVGAGI. There are 15 residues in the CDR3. The chain's CDR3 is CASSRPGISTDTQYF. In DNA form, the CDR3 reads TGTGCCAGCAGTCGCCCCGGGATTAGCACAGATACGCAGTATTTT.

The chain links TRBV28 to TRBJ1-5, with no clear D. Looked up from germline, CDR1 is MDHEN and CDR2 is SYDVKM. This CDR3 has 14 amino acids. V gave up 6 bases and J gave up 0 bases, with 9 bases separating them. The CDR3 region has the DNA TGTGCCAGCAGACGATGGGGTAGCAATCAGCCCCAGCATTTT. It yields the protein CASRRWGSNQPQHF.

This clonotype was recorded many times. The J gene is TRBJ1-2, the V gene TRBV7-9; the D gene is possibly TRBD1 (5 bases). The CDR3 loop spans 15 amino acids. The germline V gene encodes CDR1 SEHNR and CDR2 FQNEAQ (reference sequence). V lost 1 base and J lost 3, with 12 bases in between. The CDR3 here is CASSLDQAGDYGYTF. CDR3 sequence (DNA): TGTGCCAGCAGCTTAGATCAGGCGGGGGACTATGGCTACACCTTC.

The chain employs TRBV6-1 and TRBJ1-6; 7 positions match TRBD1. The V and J ends lost 5 bases and 9 bases, in that order; junction bases with no gene match: 10. The CDR3 runs 15 residues. The V gene's germline CDR1 is MNHNS and CDR2 SASEGT. The CDR3 spells CASSYNQGVLSPLHF. For the CDR3, the DNA is TGTGCCAGCAGTTATAACCAGGGGGTCCTTTCACCCCTCCACTTT.

The V gene is TRBV20-1, the J gene TRBJ2-7; unclear D gene. The V gene's germline CDR1 is DFQATT and CDR2 SNEGSKA (reference sequence). The CDR3 length is 11 residues. The V gene lost 5 bases and the J gene lost 7 bases, with 12 bases spanning the gap. The CDR3 here is CSARFLGEQYF. DNA of the CDR3: TGCAGTGCTCGGTTCTTGGGAGAGCAGTACTTC.

This clonotype showed up just a few times. The DNA for the CDR3 is TGTGCCAGCAGCTCCTCACCCGGGACTAGCACAGATACGCAGTATTTT. Encoded protein: CASSSSPGTSTDTQYF. This chain uses TRBV7-9 with TRBJ2-3, with a tentative D call TRBD2 (6 bases). CDR3 size: 16 residues. Germline V gives CDR1 SEHNR, CDR2 FQNEAQ (reference sequence). Trimming took 4 bases from V and 0 from J, leaving 14 bases between them.

V is TRBV5-1 and J is TRBJ2-7; D ambiguous. The CDR3 has 14 amino acids. V was trimmed by 2 bases and J by 2 bases, leaving 11 bases between them. CDR1 and CDR2 (germline): SGHRS, YFSETQ. The CDR3 here is CASSFGQFAYEQYF. As DNA, the CDR3 is TGCGCCAGCAGCTTCGGCCAGTTCGCCTACGAGCAGTACTTC.